The count of the clone carrying this TCR beta chain is one. Germline V CDR1 and CDR2: MDHEN, SYDVKM. This CDR3 comprises 13 residues. Trimming cost V 7 bases and J 1 base, with 10 bases left between them. Data came from immunoSEQ multiplex PCR; TCRdb stores just in-frame clones and leaves some out. The sample comprises some 51,000 clones, 70% to 90% of which are singletons, and approximately 3.8% rests with the top ten. The record originates from a study of control samples from healthy donors and cancer patients. The chain joins TRBV28 to TRBJ1-2; D ambiguous. The sequenced material came from blood. The TCR sequence derives from a man between 45 and 60 years old in good health. Written as DNA, the CDR3 is TGTGCCAGCAATAAAGCACTTAACTATGGCTACACCTTC. Translating it yields CASNKALNYGYTF.